The 4 T cell receptor beta chains given below trace back to one sample, sequenced in a study of shared clonotypes between healthy human individuals. Clones were sequenced by immunoSEQ multiplex PCR, and TCRdb holds only the in-frame ones, with some missing. The sample records approximately 530,000 clones, about 96% being singletons. The sequenced material came from naive CD4+ T cells sorted from blood. Subset in this sample: CD45RA+ positively selected. Receptors were obtained from a woman between 25 and 40 years old in good health.

The rearrangement joins TRBV19 to TRBJ2-7, with TRBD2 matching over 10 bases. Germline V gives CDR1 LNHDA, CDR2 SQIVND (reference sequence). There are 15 residues in the CDR3. With 3 bases clipped from V and 4 bases from J, the junction kept 6 bases outside the gene matches. The CDR3 sequence: CASSIVAGGLYEQYF. For the CDR3, the DNA is TGTGCCAGTAGTATCGTAGCGGGAGGTTTATACGAGCAGTACTTC.

The chain is built from TRBV7-6 and TRBJ2-6; TRBD2 might be the D (5 bases). Germline V lookup: CDR1 SGHVS, CDR2 FNYEAQ. The V end lost 1 base, the J end lost 0 bases, and 7 bases lay between the germline ends. There are 16 residues in the CDR3. CDR3 loop: CASSLGRGSGANVLTF. CDR3 sequence (DNA): TGTGCCAGCAGCTTAGGCCGGGGCTCTGGGGCCAACGTCCTGACTTTC.

V gene TRBV29-1 combines with J gene TRBJ1-2; the match to TRBD1 covers 7 bases. The germline gives CDR1 SQVTM, CDR2 ANQGSEA. The CDR3 covers 14 residues. V trimming: 6 bases; J trimming: 4 bases; junction bases outside the gene matches: 11. CDR3 DNA: TGCAGCGTGGATCGAGCAGGGGGAGCCTATGGCTACACCTTC. Its protein product is CSVDRAGGAYGYTF.

The rearrangement uses TRBV6-5 and TRBJ2-7; 9 bases are a match to TRBD1. Germline V CDR1 and CDR2: MNHEY, SVGAGI. The V and J ends lost 5 bases and 7 bases, in that order; junction bases with no gene match: 9. The CDR3 extends over 14 amino acids. DNA of the CDR3: TGTGCCAGCAGTCGGGACAGGGCTTTACGAGAGCAGTACTTC. It specifies CASSRDRALREQYF.